The 3 T cell receptor beta chains in this list originate from one sample, sequenced in a study of blood T cell repertoires in COVID-19. The method was immunoSEQ multiplex PCR; TCRdb's version includes in-frame clones alone and lacks a portion of them. The table has some 250,000 clones, roughly 83% seen once. Material: peripheral blood. The receptor set was obtained from a woman aged 80 or over with acute or convalescent COVID-19.

The chain combines TRBV5-1 with TRBJ1-1; possible D gene TRBD1, 6 bases. V was shortened by 7 bases and J by 3 bases, with 16 bases between the two germline ends. The CDR3 extends over 14 amino acids. Germline V gene lookup returns CDR1 SGHRS and CDR2 YFSETQ. CDR3 sequence reads: CASQRGAGDTEAFF. The CDR3 bases are TGCGCCAGCCAACGGGGGGCAGGGGACACTGAAGCTTTCTTT.

This clone was found a few times. Here the CDR3 reads CASRSEGFGYTF. The CDR3 DNA sequence: TGCGCCAGCCGATCGGAGGGTTTTGGCTACACCTTC. The rearrangement joins TRBV5-1 to TRBJ1-2; no firm D call. V lost 7 bases to trimming and J lost 7 bases, with 14 bases between them. The CDR3 consists of 12 residues. Germline-derived CDR1 and CDR2 are SGHRS and YFSETQ. Looking up the rest from reference TRBV5-1 and TRBJ1-2 gives the full variable domain: KAGVTQTPRYLIKTRGQQVTLSCSPISGHRSVSWYQQTPGQGLQFLFEYFSETQRNKGNFPGRFSGRQFSNSRSEMNVSTLELGDSALYLCASRSEGFGYTFGSGTRLTVV.

V gene TRBV24-1 combines with J gene TRBJ1-5; a weak D match, TRBD1 (6 bases). The CDR3 is 13 amino acids. V shed 12 bases and J shed 1 base, with 12 bases lying between them. Germline values: CDR1 KGHDR, CDR2 SFDVKD. CDR3 in amino acids: CAVWTESNQPQHF. As DNA, the CDR3 is TGTGCCGTCTGGACAGAGAGCAATCAGCCCCAGCATTTT.